A selection of T cell receptor beta chains follows, all from one sample in a study of T cell repertoires in cytomegalovirus infection. Their antigen targets remain unknown. TCRdb reprocessed the reads via MiXCR and lists one record per CDR3 protein. Among a few hundred thousand distinct CDR3 sequences listed, around 30% were seen once. The source material was cultured PBMCs, sampled from culture after CMV antigen stimulation. The origin of the receptors is a human donor in good health (CMV status not recorded). Some clones in this sample may be carry-over from other donors' samples. Both conserved end residues are part of each CDR3. Fields, in order: J gene, D gene, V gene, clone size, CDR3 DNA, CDR3 protein. D genes are given only for firm matches. Not every row has a clone size; where given, it reads once, few, many or a size class.

j_gene: TRBJ1-5
d_gene: NA
v_gene: TRBV28
abundance: NA
CDR3nt: TGTGCCAGCGTTCAGGTGACTAATCAGCCCCAGCATTTT
CDR3aa: CASVQVTNQPQHF

j_gene: TRBJ2-6
d_gene: NA
v_gene: TRBV5-1
abundance: NA
CDR3nt: TGCGCCAGCAGCAAAGCTGGCTCTGGGGCCAACGTCCTGACTTTC
CDR3aa: CASSKAGSGANVLTF

j_gene: TRBJ1-1
d_gene: NA
v_gene: TRBV6-6
abundance: NA
CDR3nt: TGTGCCAGCATCCCCCCGGTGGGTGAAGCTTTCTTT
CDR3aa: CASIPPVGEAFF

j_gene: TRBJ1-4
d_gene: NA
v_gene: TRBV4-1
abundance: NA
CDR3nt: TGCGCCAGCAGTGGAAACATGGAGGAAAAACTGTTTTTT
CDR3aa: CASSGNMEEKLFF

j_gene: TRBJ2-1
d_gene: NA
v_gene: TRBV7-2
abundance: few
CDR3nt: TGTGCCAACCAGGACCCCCCCTACAATGAGCAGTTCTTC
CDR3aa: CANQDPPYNEQFF

j_gene: TRBJ2-3
d_gene: NA
v_gene: TRBV6-2/TRBV6-3
abundance: NA
CDR3nt: TGTGCCAGCAGTTACACGTGGCCAGATACGCAGTATTTT
CDR3aa: CASSYTWPDTQYF

j_gene: TRBJ1-6
d_gene: NA
v_gene: TRBV12-3/TRBV12-4
abundance: few
CDR3nt: TGTGCCAGCAGTTTACAACAGGAAAGCTCACCCCTCCACTTT
CDR3aa: CASSLQQESSPLHF

j_gene: TRBJ1-1
d_gene: NA
v_gene: TRBV4-1
abundance: NA
CDR3nt: TGCGCCAGCAGCCGAGCGACGGCCTATGAAGCTTTCTTT
CDR3aa: CASSRATAYEAFF

j_gene: TRBJ1-2
d_gene: NA
v_gene: TRBV12-3/TRBV12-4
abundance: NA
CDR3nt: TGTGCCAGCAGTTTAGGATTTAACTATGGCTACACCTTC
CDR3aa: CASSLGFNYGYTF

j_gene: TRBJ2-2
d_gene: TRBD2
v_gene: TRBV27
abundance: NA
CDR3nt: TGTGCCAGCAGTTTATTCCCGGGAGGGGGCACCGGGGAGCTGTTTTTT
CDR3aa: CASSLFPGGGTGELFF

j_gene: TRBJ1-1
d_gene: NA
v_gene: TRBV7-2
abundance: many
CDR3nt: TGTGCCAGCAGCTTAGATCGGCAAAACACTGAAGCTTTCTTT
CDR3aa: CASSLDRQNTEAFF

j_gene: TRBJ2-5
d_gene: NA
v_gene: TRBV2
abundance: few
CDR3nt: TGTGCCAGCAGTGGGAGGGCAGTCCAAGAGACCCAGTACTTC
CDR3aa: CASSGRAVQETQYF

j_gene: TRBJ2-3
d_gene: TRBD2
v_gene: TRBV30
abundance: NA
CDR3nt: TGTGCCTGGAGTCCCGGGACTAGCGGGAGCGCAGATACGCAGTATTTT
CDR3aa: CAWSPGTSGSADTQYF

j_gene: TRBJ2-4
d_gene: NA
v_gene: TRBV7-9
abundance: few
CDR3nt: TGTGCCAGCAGCTTACAATTTCGGGTGGGCAAAAACATTCAGTACTTC
CDR3aa: CASSLQFRVGKNIQYF

j_gene: TRBJ1-6
d_gene: NA
v_gene: TRBV6-6
abundance: once
CDR3nt: TGTGCCAGCAGTTACTCGGCGTTTTCACCCCTCCACTTT
CDR3aa: CASSYSAFSPLHF

j_gene: TRBJ2-3
d_gene: TRBD2
v_gene: TRBV20-1
abundance: NA
CDR3nt: TGCAGTGCTAGAGATGTAACTAGCGGCTTCGGTGATACGCAGTATTTT
CDR3aa: CSARDVTSGFGDTQYF

j_gene: TRBJ2-2
d_gene: TRBD2
v_gene: TRBV3-1
abundance: NA
CDR3nt: TGTGCCAGCAGCCAGGGACTAGCGGGAGCCTCGAACACCGGGGAGCTGTTTTTT
CDR3aa: CASSQGLAGASNTGELFF

j_gene: TRBJ2-7
d_gene: TRBD2
v_gene: TRBV6-6
abundance: few
CDR3nt: TGTGCCAGCAGAAGGACTAGCGGTACCTACGAGCAGTACTTC
CDR3aa: CASRRTSGTYEQYF

j_gene: TRBJ2-7
d_gene: NA
v_gene: TRBV14
abundance: NA
CDR3nt: TGTGCCAGCAGCCAGGGTCTCTCCTACGAGCAGTACTTC
CDR3aa: CASSQGLSYEQYF

j_gene: TRBJ2-7
d_gene: NA
v_gene: TRBV7-2
abundance: many
CDR3nt: TGTGCCAGCAGCTTAGATTTTAGCGAGCAGTACTTC
CDR3aa: CASSLDFSEQYF

j_gene: TRBJ1-5
d_gene: NA
v_gene: TRBV12-3/TRBV12-4
abundance: NA
CDR3nt: TGTGCCAGCAGTTTATATGTAGCAGGGAGGGGGCAGCCCCAGCATTTT
CDR3aa: CASSLYVAGRGQPQHF

j_gene: TRBJ2-7
d_gene: TRBD2
v_gene: TRBV7-9
abundance: NA
CDR3nt: TGTGCCAGCAGCGATCCTAGCGGCCCCGCCGTTTACGAGCAGTACTTC
CDR3aa: CASSDPSGPAVYEQYF

j_gene: TRBJ2-5
d_gene: NA
v_gene: TRBV20-1
abundance: NA
CDR3nt: TGCAGTGCTGACCACCGGGACTTTCAAGAGACCCAGTACTTC
CDR3aa: CSADHRDFQETQYF

j_gene: TRBJ2-2
d_gene: NA
v_gene: TRBV20-1
abundance: NA
CDR3nt: TGCAGTGGCCGGGCGAACACCGGGGAGCTGTTTTTT
CDR3aa: CSGRANTGELFF

j_gene: TRBJ2-5
d_gene: TRBD2
v_gene: TRBV4-3
abundance: few
CDR3nt: TGCGCCAGCAGCCAAGATATGACTAGCGGGAAGAGAGGGGAGACCCAGTACTTC
CDR3aa: CASSQDMTSGKRGETQYF

j_gene: TRBJ2-1
d_gene: TRBD1
v_gene: TRBV28
abundance: few
CDR3nt: TGTGCCAGCAGTTTATCCGGGCCAGGGGGATACGAGCAGTTCTTC
CDR3aa: CASSLSGPGGYEQFF

j_gene: TRBJ2-7
d_gene: TRBD2
v_gene: TRBV6-1
abundance: few
CDR3nt: TGTGCCAGCAGCCTCTCTAGCGGGAGGGCCTACGAGCAGTACTTC
CDR3aa: CASSLSSGRAYEQYF

j_gene: TRBJ2-3
d_gene: NA
v_gene: TRBV7-9
abundance: few
CDR3nt: TGTGCCAGCAGCTGGTTGGATCCTAACACAGATACGCAGTATTTT
CDR3aa: CASSWLDPNTDTQYF

j_gene: TRBJ1-2
d_gene: NA
v_gene: TRBV7-2
abundance: few
CDR3nt: TGTGCCAGCAGCGCGGCAGGGGATAATAACTATGGCTACACCTTC
CDR3aa: CASSAAGDNNYGYTF

j_gene: TRBJ2-7
d_gene: TRBD2
v_gene: TRBV20-1
abundance: few
CDR3nt: TGCAGTGCCCCCCCAGCGGGAGGCTCCTACGAGCAGTACTTC
CDR3aa: CSAPPAGGSYEQYF

j_gene: TRBJ2-3
d_gene: TRBD1
v_gene: TRBV7-8
abundance: many
CDR3nt: TGTGCCAGCAGCCTTGGACAGGGGGCGCGAACAGATACGCAGTATTTT
CDR3aa: CASSLGQGARTDTQYF

j_gene: TRBJ2-5
d_gene: NA
v_gene: TRBV2
abundance: few
CDR3nt: TGTGCCAGCACCTTCGATCGGGGAGGAGAGACCCAGTACTTC
CDR3aa: CASTFDRGGETQYF

j_gene: TRBJ2-7
d_gene: NA
v_gene: TRBV12-3/TRBV12-4
abundance: few
CDR3nt: TGTGCCAGCAGTTGGAGGAGGGAGGCCTCCTACGAGCAGTACTTC
CDR3aa: CASSWRREASYEQYF

j_gene: TRBJ2-6
d_gene: NA
v_gene: TRBV15
abundance: NA
CDR3nt: TGTGCCACCAGCTCTCCTCCGGGTGGTGGGGCCAACGTCCTGACTTTC
CDR3aa: CATSSPPGGGANVLTF

j_gene: TRBJ1-2
d_gene: NA
v_gene: TRBV4-3
abundance: NA
CDR3nt: TGCGCCAGCAGCCAAGCCCTACAGGGAGTTGCTGGCTACACCTTC
CDR3aa: CASSQALQGVAGYTF

j_gene: TRBJ2-5
d_gene: TRBD1
v_gene: TRBV7-9
abundance: NA
CDR3nt: TGTGCCAGCAGCTTACAACTGACAGGGGGCGCAGTCCAAGAGACCCAGTACTTC
CDR3aa: CASSLQLTGGAVQETQYF

j_gene: TRBJ2-5
d_gene: TRBD2
v_gene: TRBV7-8
abundance: many
CDR3nt: TGTGCCAGCAGCTTAGGAGGGCTAGCGGGGCAGGGGACCCAGTACTTC
CDR3aa: CASSLGGLAGQGTQYF

j_gene: TRBJ2-1
d_gene: TRBD2
v_gene: TRBV28
abundance: NA
CDR3nt: TGTGCCAGCAGGATTAGCGGGAGTAATGCTGAGCAGTTCTTC
CDR3aa: CASRISGSNAEQFF

j_gene: TRBJ1-5
d_gene: NA
v_gene: TRBV23-1
abundance: NA
CDR3nt: TGCGCCAGCAATTACGAACCGCGGGGGTCAGGGGAGGGTAATCAGCCCCAGCATTTT
CDR3aa: CASNYEPRGSGEGNQPQHF

j_gene: TRBJ1-1
d_gene: NA
v_gene: TRBV11-2
abundance: NA
CDR3nt: TGTGCCAGCAGCGCATTATTGGGTGAAGCTTTCTTT
CDR3aa: CASSALLGEAFF